This T cell receptor (beta chain) was identified during a study of blood T cells in healthy people across ages. Findings of the study overall: Roughly linearly, TCR beta diversity per million T cells fell as age increased.

This clonotype was counted a few times. The antigen is not known. Researchers collected 7.5 to 10 milliliters of peripheral blood from every single donor. Each sample gave at least 6.5 million isolated PBMCs. V lost 2 bases and J lost 10, with 9 bases in between. The CDR3 has 12 residues. Using a J-beta primer mix together with a sample-barcoded 5' primer, a second PCR was run for roughly 6 to 12 cycles. Unique molecular identifiers of 12 random nucleotides labeled each cDNA. TCRdb fed the 5' RACE reads into MiXCR, producing one record per CDR3 protein. The sample consists of approximately 900,000 distinct CDR3 sequences, about 44% of them appearing once.

The V call is TRBV12-3 or TRBV12-4, the J call TRBJ2-1, with D possibly matching TRBD1 (5 bases). The sample taken for sequencing was blood. The clonotype comes from a man aged 25-45 years in good health. CDR3 nucleotides: TGTGCCAGCAGTTTAATGGGGCCCGAGCAGTTCTTC. Translation: CASSLMGPEQFF.